This T cell receptor beta chain was sequenced during a study of CD8 T cells in ankylosing spondylitis. Broader study findings: A TCR beta motif of about eight highly homologous variants appeared characteristic of ankylosing spondylitis blood. Significant enrichment of disease-linked clones was reported in matched ankylosing spondylitis synovial fluid.

CDR3 length: 11 residues. V lost 8 bases to trimming and J lost 7 bases, with 9 bases between them. CDR1 is MNHEY and CDR2 is SVGEGT in the germline V gene. TCRdb called the 5' RACE reads again in MiXCR, with one record for every CDR3 protein. The profile shows around 770,000 distinct CDR3 sequences, about an eighth of them singletons. In the case of this clonotype: Its matching antigen is unknown.

The rearrangement links TRBV6-2 or TRBV6-3 to TRBJ2-1; no definite D call. Specimen: blood, either unsorted or a sorted T cell fraction (not recorded which). The TCR was taken from a male donor with ankylosing spondylitis. The CDR3 sequence is CASFVGNEQFF. CDR3 DNA sequence: TGTGCCAGCTTTGTTGGGAATGAGCAGTTCTTC.